This T cell receptor (beta chain) emerged from a study of cytomegalovirus exposure and HLA in healthy donors. A multiplex PCR was run with 60 Vbeta primers and 13 Jbeta primers. The assay was immunoSEQ multiplex PCR, and TCRdb's table has in-frame clones only and misses some. The sample lists 120,000 to 150,000 clones; more than 60% were seen once. Germline CDR1 SGHTA, CDR2 FQGNSA. J lost 3 bases, V lost 3 bases, and 1 base had no gene match. The CDR3 extends over 13 amino acids. This chain connects TRBV7-2 to TRBJ2-5; 7 nucleotides align to TRBD1. The sequencing input was PBMCs. The sequence was obtained from a male donor in good health and CMV-seronegative. CDR3 DNA: TGTGCCAGCAGCTTCGACAGGGAAGAGACCCAGTACTTC. The encoded protein is CASSFDREETQYF.